The sequence of this TCR beta chain was determined in a study of cytomegalovirus exposure and HLA in healthy donors. General observations from the study: In a later analysis, a genetic analysis reported fewer productive-TCR N-insertions in an Asian-associated ancestry cluster than the cohort average. The classifier reportedly diagnosed cytomegalovirus status with high sensitivity and specificity. In all likelihood, a cluster of highly shared sequence variants was a sequencing artifact. Specificity for CMV antigens was confirmed in vitro for a few of the CMV-associated chains.

This PCR relied on a set of 60 Vbeta primers and 13 Jbeta primers. Profiled with immunoSEQ multiplex PCR; TCRdb holds only in-frame clones, not every one. The table shows about 150,000 clones, with 70% to 80% occurring only once. Trimming removed 7 bases from V and 5 bases from J, with 18 bases in between. Germline loops: CDR1 WNHNN, CDR2 SYGVQD (reference sequence). The CDR3 has 15 residues. With regard to this clone: Its specificity is not known. Additional DNA sequences in this sample encode the identical CDR3.

The V call is TRBV10-1, the J call TRBJ2-1, with D uncertain. Input material: PBMCs. The receptor's source is a man between 50 and 59 years old in good health and CMV-seropositive. The CDR3 DNA follows: TGCGCCAGCACCCCCTCGCGGCTTACGCACAATGAGCAGTTCTTC. It yields the protein CASTPSRLTHNEQFF.